The present T cell receptor (beta chain) was sequenced within a study of T cell clonality in common variable immunodeficiency. Points from the study as a whole: Compared with healthy controls, CVID subjects showed increased TCRbeta clonality, mostly in about a third. Authors noted CVID clonality's cause needs subpopulation repertoire sequencing. Fewer deletions and N-nucleotide insertions were reportedly seen in common variable immunodeficiency TCR beta sequences.

This CDR3 region has 19 residues. Germline CDR1 reads LNHNV; CDR2 reads YYDKDF (reference sequence). The V and J ends lost 0 bases and 0 bases respectively, with 15 bases between them. Ten or more counts support this clone. Its antigen is not known. The read terminates 3 residues ahead of where the CDR3 ends, so the germline J gene completes it. Heparinized whole blood, 5 to 8 ml, came from each donor. Repertoires were generated with immunoSEQ multiplex PCR, while TCRdb's copy carries only in-frame clones and drops some. Altogether about 34,000 clones were found in the sample, and no singletons occur. The receptor was isolated from a person between 18 and 70 years old in good health. The V and J genes are TRBV15 and TRBJ2-6, with D perhaps TRBD1 (5 bases). The sequenced material came from peripheral blood mononuclear cells. The sequenced CDR3 bases are TGTGCCACCAGCAGAGATCTTCAGGGCAGGACCTCTGGGGCCAACGTC. Its protein product is CATSRDLQGRTSGANV. The full CDR3 is CATSRDLQGRTSGANVLTF.